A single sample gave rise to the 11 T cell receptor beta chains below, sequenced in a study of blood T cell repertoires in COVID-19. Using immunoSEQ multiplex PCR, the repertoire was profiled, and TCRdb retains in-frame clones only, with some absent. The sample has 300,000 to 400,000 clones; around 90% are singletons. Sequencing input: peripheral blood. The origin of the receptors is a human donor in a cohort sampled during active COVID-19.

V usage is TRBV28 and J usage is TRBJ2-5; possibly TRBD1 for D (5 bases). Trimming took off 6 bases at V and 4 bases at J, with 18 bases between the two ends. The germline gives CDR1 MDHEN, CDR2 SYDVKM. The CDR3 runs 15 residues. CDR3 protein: CASSPPGLVLETQYF. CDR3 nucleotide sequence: TGTGCCAGCAGCCCCCCAGGGCTAGTGTTAGAGACCCAGTACTTC.

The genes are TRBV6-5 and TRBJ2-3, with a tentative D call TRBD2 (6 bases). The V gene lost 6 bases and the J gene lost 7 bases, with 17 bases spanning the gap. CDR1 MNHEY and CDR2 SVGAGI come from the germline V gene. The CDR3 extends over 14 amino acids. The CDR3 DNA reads TGTGCCAGCAGAGGCGACGGGGGTCAAAATACGCAGTATTTT. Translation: CASRGDGGQNTQYF.

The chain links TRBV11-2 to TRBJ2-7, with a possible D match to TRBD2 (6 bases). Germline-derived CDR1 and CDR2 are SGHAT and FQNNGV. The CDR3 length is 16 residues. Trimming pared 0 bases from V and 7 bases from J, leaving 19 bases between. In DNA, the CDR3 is TGTGCCAGCAGCTTAGATCCTAGCGTTTTATCTTCGGAGCAGTACTTC. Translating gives CASSLDPSVLSSEQYF. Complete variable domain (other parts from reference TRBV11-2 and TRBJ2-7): EAGVAQSPRYKIIEKRQSVAFWCNPISGHATLYWYQQILGQGPKLLIQFQNNGVVDDSQLPKDRFSAERLKGVDSTLKIQPAKLEDSAVYLCASSLDPSVLSSEQYFGPGTRLTVT.

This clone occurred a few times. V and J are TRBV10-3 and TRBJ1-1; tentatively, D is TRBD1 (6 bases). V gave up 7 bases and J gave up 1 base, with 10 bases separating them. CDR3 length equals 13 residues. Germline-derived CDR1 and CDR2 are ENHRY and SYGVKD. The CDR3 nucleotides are TGTGCCATCATGGGACATACGAACACTGAAGCTTTCTTT. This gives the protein CAIMGHTNTEAFF.

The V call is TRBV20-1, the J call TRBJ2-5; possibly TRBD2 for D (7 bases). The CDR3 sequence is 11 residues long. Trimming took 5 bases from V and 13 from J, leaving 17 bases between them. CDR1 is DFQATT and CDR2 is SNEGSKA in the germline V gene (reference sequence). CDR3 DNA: TGCAGTGCTGGGGGCAGCGGGGCCTGGTACTTC. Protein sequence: CSAGGSGAWYF.

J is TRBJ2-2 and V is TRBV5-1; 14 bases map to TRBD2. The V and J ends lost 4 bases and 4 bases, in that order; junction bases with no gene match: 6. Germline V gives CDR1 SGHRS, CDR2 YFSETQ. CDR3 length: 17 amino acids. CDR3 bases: TGCGCCAGCAGCCCGGGACTAGCGGGGGTCGGCACCGGGGAGCTGTTTTTT. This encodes CASSPGLAGVGTGELFF.

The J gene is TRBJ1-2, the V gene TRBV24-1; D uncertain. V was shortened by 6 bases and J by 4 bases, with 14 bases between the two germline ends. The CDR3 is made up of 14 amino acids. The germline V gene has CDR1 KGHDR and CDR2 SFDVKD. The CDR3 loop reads CATSNGRVSYGYTF. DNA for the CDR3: TGTGCCACCAGTAACGGGCGGGTCTCCTATGGCTACACCTTC.

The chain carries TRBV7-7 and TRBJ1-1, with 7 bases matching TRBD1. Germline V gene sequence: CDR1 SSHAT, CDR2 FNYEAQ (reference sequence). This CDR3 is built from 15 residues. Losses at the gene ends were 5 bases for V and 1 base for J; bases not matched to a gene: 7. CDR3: CASSPVQGGNTEAFF. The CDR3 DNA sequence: TGTGCCAGCAGCCCGGTTCAGGGGGGGAACACTGAAGCTTTCTTT. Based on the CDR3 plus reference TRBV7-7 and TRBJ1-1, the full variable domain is GAGVSQSPRYKVTKRGQDVTLRCDPISSHATLYWYQQALGQGPEFLTYFNYEAQPDKSGLPSDRFSAERPEGSISTLTIQRTEQRDSAMYRCASSPVQGGNTEAFFGQGTRLTVV.

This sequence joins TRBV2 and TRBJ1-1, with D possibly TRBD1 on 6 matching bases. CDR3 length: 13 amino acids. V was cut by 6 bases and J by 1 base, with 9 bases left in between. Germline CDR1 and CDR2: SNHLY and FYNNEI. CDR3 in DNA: TGTGCCAGCAGGAGGGGGTGGAACACTGAAGCTTTCTTT. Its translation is CASRRGWNTEAFF.

CDR3 residues: CASSQGHNLADSSYEQYF. In DNA form, the CDR3 reads TGTGCCAGCAGCCAAGGCCATAATCTAGCGGACAGCTCCTACGAGCAGTACTTC. This chain links TRBV3-1 (or the pseudogene TRBV3-2) with TRBJ2-7, with D perhaps TRBD2 (7 bases). Germline V gene sequence: CDR1 LGHDT, CDR2 YNNKEL (reference sequence). The CDR3 length is 18 residues. V was cut by 1 base and J by 0 bases, with 19 bases left in between.

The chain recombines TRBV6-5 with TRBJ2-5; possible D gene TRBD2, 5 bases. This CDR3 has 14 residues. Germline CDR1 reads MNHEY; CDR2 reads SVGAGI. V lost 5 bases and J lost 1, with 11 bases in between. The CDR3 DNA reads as TGTGCCAGCAGTAAAAGCGGCACCCAAGAGACCCAGTACTTC. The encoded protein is CASSKSGTQETQYF.